This TCR beta chain was sequenced during a study of T cell changes during pregnancy in multiple sclerosis. Germline V gene sequence: CDR1 SGHTA, CDR2 FQGTGA. The CDR3 length is 16 residues. The trim removed 5 bases at V and 4 bases at J, leaving 7 bases unmatched. Using immunoSEQ multiplex PCR, the repertoire was profiled, and TCRdb retains in-frame clones only, with some absent. The sample lists about 44,000 clones; approximately 96% were seen once. V is TRBV7-3 and J is TRBJ2-3, with 12 bases identical to TRBD2. The material was peripheral blood, obtained in the second trimester of pregnancy. The clonotype was recovered from a female donor with multiple sclerosis, enrolled in a pregnancy study. The CDR3 spells CASSHPSGRAPDTQYF. In nucleotides, the CDR3 is TGTGCCAGCAGCCATCCTAGCGGGAGGGCCCCAGATACGCAGTATTTT.